This T cell receptor (beta chain) was captured by sequencing in a study of cytomegalovirus exposure and HLA in healthy donors. Details on this clone: Antigen: not known.

Primers included in the PCR were 60 Vbeta and 13 Jbeta primers. Only in-frame clones appear in the TCRdb table, and some are missing; sequencing was by immunoSEQ multiplex PCR. This listing includes fewer than 100,000 clones. The germline CDR1 and CDR2 sequences are SGDLS and YYNGEE. The CDR3 extends over 15 amino acids. Trimming pared 2 bases from V and 6 bases from J, leaving 16 bases between. Study outcomes and limitations: Reportedly, TCR beta sequences accurately predicted HLA-A and HLA-B alleles in most subjects.

The chain combines TRBV9 with TRBJ2-3, with D possibly being TRBD2 (6 bases). The source of this sequence is a woman in her sixties or seventies in good health and CMV-seronegative. The sequencing sample was made of PBMCs. This CDR3 reads CASSVGLPPVDTQYF. CDR3 sequence (DNA): TGTGCCAGCAGCGTGGGACTTCCCCCCGTGGATACGCAGTATTTT.